The clone carrying this TCR beta chain turned up a few times. V was clipped by 3 bases and J by 4 bases; unmatched bases: 4. The V gene's germline CDR1 is MRHNA and CDR2 SNTAGT. The length of the CDR3 is 14 residues. This entry is derived from a study of blood T cell repertoires in COVID-19. Profiling relied on immunoSEQ multiplex PCR, and the TCRdb table lists in-frame clones only, not all of them. The data hold 150,000 to 200,000 clones, with around 85% observed a single time. The specimen was peripheral blood. The J gene is TRBJ1-2, the V gene TRBV6-4, with 8 nucleotides matching TRBD1. This receptor was identified in a man aged 50 or older with active or convalescent COVID-19. This CDR3 is CASSETGTGYGYTF. The CDR3 region has the DNA TGTGCCAGCAGTGAAACCGGGACAGGCTATGGCTACACCTTC.